A selection of T cell receptor beta chains follows, all from one sample in a study of blood T cell repertoires in COVID-19. The method was immunoSEQ multiplex PCR; TCRdb's version includes in-frame clones alone and lacks a portion of them. The table includes 150,000 to 200,000 clones, 88% detected once. The source material was peripheral blood. These receptors were collected from an older man with active or convalescent COVID-19. Each CDR3 is given with its conserved first and last residue. The D gene is left open where the match is weak. Size is stated for part of the rows, as once, few or many counts, or as a class when the clone is expanded.

d_call clone_size j_call v_call cdr3_aa cdr3_nt
. . TRBJ2-1 TRBV4-3 CASSQERSGSYNEQFF TGCGCCAGCAGCCAAGAAAGGTCGGGTTCCTACAATGAGCAGTTCTTC
TRBD1 . TRBJ2-3 TRBV5-4 CASSLAGQGAGTDTQYF TGTGCCAGCAGCTTGGCGGGACAGGGGGCTGGCACAGATACGCAGTATTTT
TRBD2 . TRBJ2-4 TRBV6-2/TRBV6-3 CASSYDPSGTRNIQYF TGTGCCAGCAGTTACGACCCCTCCGGGACTAGGAACATTCAGTACTTC
. . TRBJ2-7 TRBV16 CASSQLRPDRNSYEQYF TGTGCCAGCAGCCAATTGAGGCCGGATAGAAACTCCTACGAGCAGTACTTC
. . TRBJ2-1 TRBV7-9 CASGPWSNYNEQFF TGTGCCAGCGGGCCTTGGTCTAACTACAATGAGCAGTTCTTC
. . TRBJ1-6 TRBV5-4 CASSLEVTANSPLHF TGTGCCAGCAGCTTGGAGGTGACAGCTAATTCACCCCTCCACTTT
. . TRBJ1-1 TRBV11-2 CASSLLRGNTEAFF TGTGCCAGCAGCCTCCTAAGGGGGAACACTGAAGCTTTCTTT
TRBD1 . TRBJ1-1 TRBV5-5 CASSSDRGTEAFF TGTGCCAGCAGCTCGGACAGGGGCACTGAAGCTTTCTTT
TRBD2 . TRBJ2-1 TRBV9 CASSVGLAGDSFF TGTGCCAGCAGCGTGGGTCTGGCGGGAGATTCGTTCTTC
TRBD1 . TRBJ1-2 TRBV6-1 CASSDGTGASGYTF TGTGCCAGCAGTGATGGGACAGGGGCTAGTGGCTACACCTTC
. . TRBJ1-5 TRBV9 CATRDDRTPYYSNQPQHF TGTGCCACCAGAGACGACAGAACCCCCTATTATAGCAATCAGCCCCAGCATTTT
TRBD1 . TRBJ1-5 TRBV19 CASSRGGRSNQPQHF TGTGCCAGTAGTAGAGGGGGCAGAAGCAATCAGCCCCAGCATTTT
TRBD2 once TRBJ2-3 TRBV11-2 CASSPAGGPSTDTQYF TGTGCCAGCAGCCCGGCGGGGGGCCCTAGCACAGATACGCAGTATTTT
. . TRBJ1-3 TRBV3-1/TRBV3-2 CASSEIGHRENTIYF TGTGCCAGCAGCGAAATAGGACACAGGGAAAACACCATATATTTT
. once TRBJ2-7 TRBV9 CASSVHARDRGLADSYEQYF TGTGCCAGCAGCGTACACGCCCGGGACAGGGGACTAGCGGATTCCTACGAGCAGTACTTC
. . TRBJ1-1 TRBV28 CASSSPGAANTEAFF TGTGCCAGCAGCTCCCCAGGGGCTGCTAACACTGAAGCTTTCTTT
TRBD2 . TRBJ2-3 TRBV27 CASSSSGALTDTQYF TGTGCCAGCAGTTCGAGCGGGGCGCTCACAGATACGCAGTATTTT
. . TRBJ2-7 TRBV28 CASSFRAGNEQYF TGTGCCAGCAGTTTTCGCGCAGGGAACGAGCAGTACTTC
. . TRBJ1-1 TRBV27 CASSSYRTLTAFF TGTGCCAGCAGTTCCTACAGAACACTGACAGCTTTCTTT
TRBD1 . TRBJ2-7 TRBV11-2 CASSPRSGTGFYEQYF TGTGCCAGCAGCCCGCGCAGCGGGACAGGGTTTTACGAGCAGTACTTC
. . TRBJ1-1 TRBV28 CASSLRENTEAFF TGTGCCAGCAGTTTACGAGAGAACACTGAAGCTTTCTTT
. . TRBJ2-5 TRBV7-2 CASSLVWTEETQYF TGTGCCAGCAGCTTAGTTTGGACAGAGGAGACCCAGTACTTC
. once TRBJ2-1 TRBV7-2 CASSFQVGPWNEQFF TGTGCCAGCAGCTTCCAGGTGGGGCCGTGGAATGAGCAGTTCTTC
. . TRBJ2-2 TRBV28 CASSIVATRNTGELFF TGTGCCAGCAGTATCGTAGCGACCCGGAACACCGGGGAGCTGTTTTTT
TRBD2 . TRBJ2-1 TRBV27 CASSSGGLASYNEQFF TGTGCCAGCAGTTCGGGGGGACTAGCCTCGTACAATGAGCAGTTCTTC
TRBD2 . TRBJ2-3 TRBV7-2 CASSLEGSSGRARVTQYF TGTGCCAGCAGCTTAGAGGGTTCTAGTGGGAGGGCCAGGGTTACGCAGTATTTT